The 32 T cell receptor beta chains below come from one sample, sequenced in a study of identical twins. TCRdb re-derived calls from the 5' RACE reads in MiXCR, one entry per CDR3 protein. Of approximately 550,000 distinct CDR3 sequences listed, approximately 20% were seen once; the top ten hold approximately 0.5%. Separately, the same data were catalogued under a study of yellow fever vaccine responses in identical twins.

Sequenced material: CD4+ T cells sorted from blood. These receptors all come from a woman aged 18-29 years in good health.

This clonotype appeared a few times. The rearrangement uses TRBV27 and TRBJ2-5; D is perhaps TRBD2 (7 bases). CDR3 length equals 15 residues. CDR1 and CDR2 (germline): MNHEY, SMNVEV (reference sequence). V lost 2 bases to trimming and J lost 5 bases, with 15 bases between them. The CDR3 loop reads CASSLRGGAGETQYF. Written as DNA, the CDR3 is TGTGCCAGCAGTTTAAGGGGGGGGGCAGGGGAGACCCAGTACTTC.

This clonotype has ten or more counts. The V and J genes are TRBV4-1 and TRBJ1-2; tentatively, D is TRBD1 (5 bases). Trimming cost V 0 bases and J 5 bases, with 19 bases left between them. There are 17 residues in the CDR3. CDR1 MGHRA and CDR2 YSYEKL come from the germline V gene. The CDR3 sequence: CASSQDVATATTYGYTF. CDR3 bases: TGCGCCAGCAGCCAAGATGTTGCGACAGCCACTACATATGGCTACACCTTC.

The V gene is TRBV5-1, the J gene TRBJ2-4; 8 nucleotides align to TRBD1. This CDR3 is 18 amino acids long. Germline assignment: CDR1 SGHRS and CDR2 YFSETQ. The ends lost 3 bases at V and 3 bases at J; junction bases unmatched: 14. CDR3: CASSSNQPEDRVKNIQYF. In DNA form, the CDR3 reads TGCGCCAGCAGCTCCAACCAACCCGAGGACAGGGTCAAAAACATTCAGTACTTC.

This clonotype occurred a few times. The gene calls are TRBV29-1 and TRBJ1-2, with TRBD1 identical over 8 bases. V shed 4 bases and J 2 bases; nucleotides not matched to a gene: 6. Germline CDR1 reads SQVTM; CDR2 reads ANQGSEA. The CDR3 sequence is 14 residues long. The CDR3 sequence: CSVVGQGANYGYTF. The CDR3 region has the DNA TGCAGCGTTGTCGGACAGGGCGCGAACTATGGCTACACCTTC.

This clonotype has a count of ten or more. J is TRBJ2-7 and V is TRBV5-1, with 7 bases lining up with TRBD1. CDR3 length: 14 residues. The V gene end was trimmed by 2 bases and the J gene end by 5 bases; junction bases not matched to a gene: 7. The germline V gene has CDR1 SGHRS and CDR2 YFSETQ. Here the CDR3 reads CASSFGQGVNEQYF. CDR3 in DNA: TGCGCCAGCAGCTTCGGGCAGGGGGTGAACGAGCAGTACTTC.

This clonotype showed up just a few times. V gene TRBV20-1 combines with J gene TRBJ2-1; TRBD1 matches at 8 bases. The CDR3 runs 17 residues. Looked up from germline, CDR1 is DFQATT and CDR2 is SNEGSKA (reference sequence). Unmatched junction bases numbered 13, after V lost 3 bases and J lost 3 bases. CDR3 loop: CSASHGVDRARYNEQFF. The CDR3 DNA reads TGCAGTGCTAGTCACGGGGTGGACAGGGCTCGCTACAATGAGCAGTTCTTC.

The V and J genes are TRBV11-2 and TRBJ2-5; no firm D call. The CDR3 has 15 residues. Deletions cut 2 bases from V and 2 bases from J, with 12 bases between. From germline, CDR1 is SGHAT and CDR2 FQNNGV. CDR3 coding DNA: TGTGCCAGCAGCTTACTCGTTCTATCGCAAGAGACCCAGTACTTC. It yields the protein CASSLLVLSQETQYF.

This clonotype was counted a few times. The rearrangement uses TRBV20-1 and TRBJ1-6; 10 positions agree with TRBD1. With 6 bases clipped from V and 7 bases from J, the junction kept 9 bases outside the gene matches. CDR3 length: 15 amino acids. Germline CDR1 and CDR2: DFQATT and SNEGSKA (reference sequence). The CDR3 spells CSARLGTGENSPLHF. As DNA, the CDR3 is TGCAGTGCAAGACTCGGGACAGGGGAAAATTCACCCCTCCACTTT.

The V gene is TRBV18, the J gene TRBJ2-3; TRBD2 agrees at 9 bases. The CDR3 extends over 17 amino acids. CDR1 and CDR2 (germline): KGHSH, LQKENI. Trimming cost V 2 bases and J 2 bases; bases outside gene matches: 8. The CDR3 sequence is CASSPKGLAKNTDTQYF. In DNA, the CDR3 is TGTGCCAGCTCACCAAAGGGACTAGCCAAAAACACAGATACGCAGTATTTT. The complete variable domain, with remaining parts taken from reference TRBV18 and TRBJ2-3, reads NAGVMQNPRHLVRRRGQEARLRCSPMKGHSHVYWYRQLPEEGLKFMVYLQKENIIDESGMPKERFSAEFPKEGPSILRIQQVVRGDSAAYFCASSPKGLAKNTDTQYFGPGTRLTVL.

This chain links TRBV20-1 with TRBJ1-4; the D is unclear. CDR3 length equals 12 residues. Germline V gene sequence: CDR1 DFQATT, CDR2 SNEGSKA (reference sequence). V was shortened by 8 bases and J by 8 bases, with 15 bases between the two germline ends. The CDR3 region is CSSRQSSEKLFF. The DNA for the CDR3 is TGCAGTTCCAGGCAGTCAAGCGAAAAACTGTTTTTT.

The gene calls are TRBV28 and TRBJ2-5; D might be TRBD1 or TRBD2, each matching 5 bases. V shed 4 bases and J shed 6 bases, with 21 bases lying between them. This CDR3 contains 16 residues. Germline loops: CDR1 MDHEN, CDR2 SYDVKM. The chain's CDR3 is CASSSRGLGSRQTQYF. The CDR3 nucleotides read TGTGCCAGCAGTTCTCGGGGCCTGGGGAGTCGTCAGACCCAGTACTTC.

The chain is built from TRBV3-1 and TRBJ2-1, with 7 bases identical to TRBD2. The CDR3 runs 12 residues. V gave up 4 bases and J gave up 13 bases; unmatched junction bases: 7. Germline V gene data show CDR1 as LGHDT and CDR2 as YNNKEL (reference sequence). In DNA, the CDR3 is TGTGCCAGCAGCCCAAAGCGGGACCTTCAGTTCTTC. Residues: CASSPKRDLQFF.

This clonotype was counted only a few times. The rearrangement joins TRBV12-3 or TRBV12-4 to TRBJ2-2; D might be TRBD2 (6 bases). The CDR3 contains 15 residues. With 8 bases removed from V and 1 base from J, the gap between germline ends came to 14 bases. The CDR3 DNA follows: TGTGCCAGCTTCGGGGAGGCAGGGAACACCGGGGAGCTGTTTTTT. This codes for CASFGEAGNTGELFF.

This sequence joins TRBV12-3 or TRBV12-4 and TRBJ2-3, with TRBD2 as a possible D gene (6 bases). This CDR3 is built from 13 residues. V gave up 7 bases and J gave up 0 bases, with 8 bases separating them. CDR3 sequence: CASTRESTDTQYF. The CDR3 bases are TGTGCCAGCACTCGGGAGAGCACAGATACGCAGTATTTT.

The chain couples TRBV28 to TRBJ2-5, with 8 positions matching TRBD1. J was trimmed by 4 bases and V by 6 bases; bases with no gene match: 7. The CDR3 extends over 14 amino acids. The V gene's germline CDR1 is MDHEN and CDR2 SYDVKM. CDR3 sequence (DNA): TGTGCCAGCAGCCCGGGACAGGTCGGAGAGACCCAGTACTTC. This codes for CASSPGQVGETQYF.

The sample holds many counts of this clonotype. CDR3 nucleotides: TGTGCCAGCAGTGGGGGCCATAGCAATCAGCCCCAGCATTTT. This codes for CASSGGHSNQPQHF. V usage is TRBV27 and J usage is TRBJ1-5, with D possibly being TRBD1 (6 bases). Trimming pared 5 bases from V and 0 bases from J, leaving 8 bases between. Germline V CDR1 and CDR2: MNHEY, SMNVEV (reference sequence). This CDR3 comprises 14 residues.

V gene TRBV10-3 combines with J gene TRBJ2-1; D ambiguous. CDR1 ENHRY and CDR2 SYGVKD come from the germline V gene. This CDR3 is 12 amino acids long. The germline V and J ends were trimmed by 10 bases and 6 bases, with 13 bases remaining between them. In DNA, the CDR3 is TGTGCCACCGCCGACGGCGGCAATGAGCAGTTCTTC. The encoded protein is CATADGGNEQFF.

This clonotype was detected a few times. In DNA, the CDR3 is TGTGCCAGCAGCTCCGACAGGGGTGTCGAGCAGTACGTC. Amino acids: CASSSDRGVEQYV. The rearrangement uses TRBV11-2 and TRBJ2-7, with TRBD1 matching 8 bases. Germline trimming cut 4 bases from V and 6 bases from J; bases unmatched to any gene: 5. CDR1 is SGHAT and CDR2 is FQNNGV in the germline V gene. This CDR3 region has 13 residues.

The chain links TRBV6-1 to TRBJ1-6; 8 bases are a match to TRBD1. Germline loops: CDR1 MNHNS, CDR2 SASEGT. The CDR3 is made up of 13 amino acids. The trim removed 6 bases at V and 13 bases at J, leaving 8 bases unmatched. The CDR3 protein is CASSTGGRSPLHF. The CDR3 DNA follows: TGTGCCAGCAGCACAGGGGGACGGAGCCCCCTCCACTTT.

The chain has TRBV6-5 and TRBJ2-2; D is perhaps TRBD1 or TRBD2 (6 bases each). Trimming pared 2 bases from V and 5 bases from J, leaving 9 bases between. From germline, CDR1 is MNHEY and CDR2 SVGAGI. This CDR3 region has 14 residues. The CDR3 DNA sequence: TGTGCCAGCAGTTACAAGGGGGGAACCGGGGAGCTGTTTTTT. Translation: CASSYKGGTGELFF.

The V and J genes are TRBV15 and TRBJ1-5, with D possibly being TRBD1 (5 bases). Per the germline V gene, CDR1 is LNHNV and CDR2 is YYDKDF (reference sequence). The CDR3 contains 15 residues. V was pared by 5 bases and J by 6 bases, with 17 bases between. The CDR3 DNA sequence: TGTGCCACCAGCCCACCCGCAGGGAAGGTTCAGCCCCAGCATTTT. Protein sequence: CATSPPAGKVQPQHF.

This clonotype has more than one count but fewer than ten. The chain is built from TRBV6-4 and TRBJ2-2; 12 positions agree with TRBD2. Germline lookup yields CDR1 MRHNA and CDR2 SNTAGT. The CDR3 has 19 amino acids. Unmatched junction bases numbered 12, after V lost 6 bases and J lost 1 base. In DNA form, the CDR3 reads TGTGCCAGCAGACTTCCTAGCGGGAGGGCCGGCGGGAACACCGGGGAGCTGTTTTTT. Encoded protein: CASRLPSGRAGGNTGELFF.

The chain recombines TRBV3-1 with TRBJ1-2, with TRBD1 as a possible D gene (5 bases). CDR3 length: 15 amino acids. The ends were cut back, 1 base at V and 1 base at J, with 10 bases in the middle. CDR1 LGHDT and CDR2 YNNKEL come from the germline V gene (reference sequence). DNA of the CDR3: TGTGCCAGCAGCCAAGGTTGGGGGTATAACTATGGCTACACCTTC. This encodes CASSQGWGYNYGYTF.

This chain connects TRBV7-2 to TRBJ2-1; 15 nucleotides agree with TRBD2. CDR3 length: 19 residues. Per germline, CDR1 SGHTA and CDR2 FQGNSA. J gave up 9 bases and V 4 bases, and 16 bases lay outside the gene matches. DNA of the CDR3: TGTGCCAGCAGCTCAACGCTCGGAGGGGGACTAGCGGGAGGTAGTGAGCAGTTCTTC. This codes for CASSSTLGGGLAGGSEQFF.

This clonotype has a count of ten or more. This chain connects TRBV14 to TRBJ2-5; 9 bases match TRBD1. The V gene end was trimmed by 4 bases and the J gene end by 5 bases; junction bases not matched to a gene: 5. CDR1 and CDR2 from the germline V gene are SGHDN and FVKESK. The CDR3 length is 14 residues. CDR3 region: CASSPGTGWETQYF. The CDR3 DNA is TGTGCCAGCAGCCCAGGGACAGGGTGGGAGACCCAGTACTTC.

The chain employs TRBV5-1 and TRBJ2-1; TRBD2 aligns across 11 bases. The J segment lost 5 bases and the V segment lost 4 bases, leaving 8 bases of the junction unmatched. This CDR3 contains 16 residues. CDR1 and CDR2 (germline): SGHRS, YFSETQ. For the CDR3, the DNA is TGCGCCAGCAGCACTAGCCGACTAGCGGGAAACAATGAGCAGTTCTTC. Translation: CASSTSRLAGNNEQFF. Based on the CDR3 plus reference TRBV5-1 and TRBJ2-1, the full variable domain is KAGVTQTPRYLIKTRGQQVTLSCSPISGHRSVSWYQQTPGQGLQFLFEYFSETQRNKGNFPGRFSGRQFSNSRSEMNVSTLELGDSALYLCASSTSRLAGNNEQFFGPGTRLTVL.

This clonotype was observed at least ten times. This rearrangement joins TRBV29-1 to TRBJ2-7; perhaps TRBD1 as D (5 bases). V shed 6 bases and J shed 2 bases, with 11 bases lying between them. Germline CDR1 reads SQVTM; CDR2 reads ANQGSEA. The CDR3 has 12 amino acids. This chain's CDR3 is CSVSDTTYEQYF. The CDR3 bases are TGCAGCGTGTCGGACACGACCTACGAGCAGTACTTC.

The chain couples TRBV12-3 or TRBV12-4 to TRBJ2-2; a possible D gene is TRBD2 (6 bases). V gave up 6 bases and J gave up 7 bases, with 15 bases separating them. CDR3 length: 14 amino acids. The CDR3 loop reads CASRLGGGGGELFF. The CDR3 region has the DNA TGTGCCAGCAGGTTGGGAGGCGGCGGCGGGGAGCTGTTTTTT.

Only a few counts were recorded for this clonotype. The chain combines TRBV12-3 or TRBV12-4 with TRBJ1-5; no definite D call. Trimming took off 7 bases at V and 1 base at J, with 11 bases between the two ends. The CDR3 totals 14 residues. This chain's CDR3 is CASIPSGSNQPQHF. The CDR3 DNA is TGTGCCAGCATTCCGAGCGGGAGCAATCAGCCCCAGCATTTT.

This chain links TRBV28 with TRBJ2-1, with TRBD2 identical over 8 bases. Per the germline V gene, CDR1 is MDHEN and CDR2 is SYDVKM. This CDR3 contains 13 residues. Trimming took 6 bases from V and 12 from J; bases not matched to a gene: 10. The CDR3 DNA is TGTGCCAGCAGCCCAGGGTCCAGCGGGAGGCAGTTCTTC. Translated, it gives CASSPGSSGRQFF.

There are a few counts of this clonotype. The CDR3 region is CASSYRPDLGEKLFF. CDR3 nucleotides: TGTGCCAGCAGTTACCGACCGGACTTGGGAGAAAAACTGTTTTTT. The rearrangement joins TRBV12-3 or TRBV12-4 to TRBJ1-4, with no clear D. The CDR3 spans 15 residues. V was clipped by 4 bases and J by 8 bases, with 17 bases between them.

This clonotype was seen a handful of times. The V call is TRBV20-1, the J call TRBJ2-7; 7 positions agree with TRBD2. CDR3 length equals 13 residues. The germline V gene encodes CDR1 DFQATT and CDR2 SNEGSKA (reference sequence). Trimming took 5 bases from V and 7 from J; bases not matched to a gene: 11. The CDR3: CSALADSSGEQYV. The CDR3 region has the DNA TGCAGTGCTCTAGCGGACTCCTCGGGGGAGCAGTACGTC.